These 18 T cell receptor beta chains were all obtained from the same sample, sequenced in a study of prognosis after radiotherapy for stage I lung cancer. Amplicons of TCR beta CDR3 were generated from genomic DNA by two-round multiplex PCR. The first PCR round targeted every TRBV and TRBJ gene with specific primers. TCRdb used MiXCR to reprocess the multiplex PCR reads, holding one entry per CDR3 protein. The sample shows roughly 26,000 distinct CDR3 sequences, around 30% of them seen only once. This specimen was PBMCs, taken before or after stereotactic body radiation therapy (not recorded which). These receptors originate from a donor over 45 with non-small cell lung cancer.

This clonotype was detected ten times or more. CDR3 in DNA: TGTGCCAGCAGCCCCGGGACAGGGTCGGTTGAGCAGTTCTTC. Residues: CASSPGTGSVEQFF. The V and J genes are TRBV6-1 and TRBJ2-1; TRBD1 matches at 9 bases. Per germline, CDR1 MNHNS and CDR2 SASEGT. The CDR3 is 14 residues long. The V and J ends lost 6 bases and 9 bases, in that order; junction bases with no gene match: 9.

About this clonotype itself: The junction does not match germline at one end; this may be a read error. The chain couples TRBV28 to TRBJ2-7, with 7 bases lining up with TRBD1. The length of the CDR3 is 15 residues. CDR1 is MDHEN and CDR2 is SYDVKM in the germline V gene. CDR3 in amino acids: CSSSRPVQGRYEQYF. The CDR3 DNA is TGTTCCAGCAGCAGACCGGTACAGGGGAGATACGAGCAGTACTTC.

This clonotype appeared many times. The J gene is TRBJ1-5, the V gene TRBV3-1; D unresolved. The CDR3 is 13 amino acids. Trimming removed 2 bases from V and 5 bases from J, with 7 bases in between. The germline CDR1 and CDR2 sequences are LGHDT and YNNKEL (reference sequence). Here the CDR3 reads CASSQWVDQPQHF. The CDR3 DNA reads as TGTGCCAGCAGCCAATGGGTGGATCAGCCCCAGCATTTT.

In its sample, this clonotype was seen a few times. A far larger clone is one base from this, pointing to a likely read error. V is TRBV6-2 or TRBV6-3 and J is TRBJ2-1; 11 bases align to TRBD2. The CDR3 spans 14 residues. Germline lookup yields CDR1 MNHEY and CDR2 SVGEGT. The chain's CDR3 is CAGSIAGGNGEQFF. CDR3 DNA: TGTGCCGGCAGTATAGCGGGAGGGAATGGTGAGCAGTTCTTC.

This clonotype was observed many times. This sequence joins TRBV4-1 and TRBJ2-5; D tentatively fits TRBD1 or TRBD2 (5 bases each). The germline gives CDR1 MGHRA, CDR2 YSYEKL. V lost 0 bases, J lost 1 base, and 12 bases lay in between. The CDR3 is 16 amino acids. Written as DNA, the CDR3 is TGCGCCAGCAGCCAAGAGACGGGACCTCCCCAAGAGACCCAGTACTTC. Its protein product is CASSQETGPPQETQYF.

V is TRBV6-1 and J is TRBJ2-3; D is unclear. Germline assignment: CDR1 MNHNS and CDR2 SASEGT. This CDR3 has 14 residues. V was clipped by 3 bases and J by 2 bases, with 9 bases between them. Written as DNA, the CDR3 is TGTGCCAGCAGTGAGGCAGCAATCACAGATACGCAGTATTTT. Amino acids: CASSEAAITDTQYF.

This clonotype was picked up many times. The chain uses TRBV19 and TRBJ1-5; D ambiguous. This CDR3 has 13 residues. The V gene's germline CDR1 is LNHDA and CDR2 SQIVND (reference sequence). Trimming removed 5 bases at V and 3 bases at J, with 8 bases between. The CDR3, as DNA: TGTGCCAGTAGTTTCGATCCCAATCAGCCCCAGCATTTT. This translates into CASSFDPNQPQHF.

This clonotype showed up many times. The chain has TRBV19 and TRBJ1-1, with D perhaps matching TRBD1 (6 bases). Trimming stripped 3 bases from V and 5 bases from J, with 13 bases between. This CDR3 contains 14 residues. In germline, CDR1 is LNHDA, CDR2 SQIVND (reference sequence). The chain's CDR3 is CASSIRQGLTEAFF. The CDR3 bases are TGTGCCAGTAGTATCAGGCAGGGGTTGACTGAAGCTTTCTTT.

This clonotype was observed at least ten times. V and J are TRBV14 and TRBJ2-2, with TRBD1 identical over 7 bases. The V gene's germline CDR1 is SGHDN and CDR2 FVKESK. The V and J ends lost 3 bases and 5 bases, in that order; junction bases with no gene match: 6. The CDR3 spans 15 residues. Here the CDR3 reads CASSQRQGVTGELFF. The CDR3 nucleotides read TGTGCCAGCAGCCAGCGACAGGGTGTAACCGGGGAGCTGTTTTTT.

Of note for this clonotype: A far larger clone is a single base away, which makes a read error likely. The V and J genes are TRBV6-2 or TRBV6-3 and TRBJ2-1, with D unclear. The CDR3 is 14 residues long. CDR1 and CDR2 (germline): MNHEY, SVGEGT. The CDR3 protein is CASSDSNVHNEQFF. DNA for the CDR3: TGTGCCAGCAGTGACTCGAACGTCCACAATGAGCAGTTCTTC.

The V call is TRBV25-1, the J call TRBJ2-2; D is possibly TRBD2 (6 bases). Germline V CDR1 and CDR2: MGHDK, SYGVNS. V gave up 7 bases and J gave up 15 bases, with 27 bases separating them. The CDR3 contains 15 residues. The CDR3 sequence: CASTAGGGSDGDLFF. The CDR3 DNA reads TGTGCCAGCACCGCGGGTGGAGGGAGTGACGGGGATTTGTTTTTT.

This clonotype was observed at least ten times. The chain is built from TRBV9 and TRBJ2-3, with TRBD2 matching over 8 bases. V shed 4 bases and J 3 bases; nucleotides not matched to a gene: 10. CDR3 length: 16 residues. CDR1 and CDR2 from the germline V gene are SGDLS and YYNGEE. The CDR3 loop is CASSPWTGGATDTQYF. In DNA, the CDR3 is TGTGCCAGCAGCCCCTGGACGGGGGGGGCAACAGATACGCAGTATTTT.

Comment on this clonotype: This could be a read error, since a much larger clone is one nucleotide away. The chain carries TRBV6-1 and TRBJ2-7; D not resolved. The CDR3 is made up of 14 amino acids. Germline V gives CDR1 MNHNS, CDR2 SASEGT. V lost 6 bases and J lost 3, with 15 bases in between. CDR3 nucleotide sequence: TGTGCCAGCAGATTCGACACATGGAACTACGAGCAGTACTTC. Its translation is CASRFDTWNYEQYF.

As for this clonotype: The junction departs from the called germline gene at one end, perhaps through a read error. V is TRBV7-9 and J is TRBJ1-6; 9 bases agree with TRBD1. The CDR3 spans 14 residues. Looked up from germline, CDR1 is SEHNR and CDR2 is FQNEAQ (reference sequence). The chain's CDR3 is CASTVGQGNSHLHF. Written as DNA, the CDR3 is TGTGCCAGCACAGTGGGACAGGGTAATTCACACCTCCACTTT.

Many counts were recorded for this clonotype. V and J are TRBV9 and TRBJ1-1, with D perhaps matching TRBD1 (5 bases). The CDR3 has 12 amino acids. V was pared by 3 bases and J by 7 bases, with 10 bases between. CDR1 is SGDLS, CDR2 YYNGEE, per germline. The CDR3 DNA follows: TGTGCCAGCAGCGAAAGGGGAGGTGAAGCTTTCTTT. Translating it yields CASSERGGEAFF.

The CDR3 is CASSATGGGYNEQFF. The CDR3 DNA reads TGTGCCAGCAGTGCGACAGGGGGAGGTTACAATGAGCAGTTCTTC. The V call is TRBV27, the J call TRBJ2-1; 9 nucleotides match TRBD1. This CDR3 comprises 15 residues. V lost 5 bases and J lost 4; bases outside the gene matches: 6. The germline gives CDR1 MNHEY, CDR2 SMNVEV (reference sequence).

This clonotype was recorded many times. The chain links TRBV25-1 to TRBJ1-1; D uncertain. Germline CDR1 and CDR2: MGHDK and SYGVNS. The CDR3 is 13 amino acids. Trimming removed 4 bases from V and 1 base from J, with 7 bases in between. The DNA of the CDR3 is TGTGCCAGCAGTGTAGACACGAACACTGAAGCTTTCTTT. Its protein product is CASSVDTNTEAFF.

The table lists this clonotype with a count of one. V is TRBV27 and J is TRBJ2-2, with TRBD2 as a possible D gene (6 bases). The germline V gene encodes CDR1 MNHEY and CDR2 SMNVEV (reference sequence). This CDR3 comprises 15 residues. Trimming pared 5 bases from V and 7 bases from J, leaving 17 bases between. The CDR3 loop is CASSMTRGRHGELFF. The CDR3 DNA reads TGTGCCAGCAGTATGACTAGAGGGAGACACGGGGAGCTGTTTTTT.